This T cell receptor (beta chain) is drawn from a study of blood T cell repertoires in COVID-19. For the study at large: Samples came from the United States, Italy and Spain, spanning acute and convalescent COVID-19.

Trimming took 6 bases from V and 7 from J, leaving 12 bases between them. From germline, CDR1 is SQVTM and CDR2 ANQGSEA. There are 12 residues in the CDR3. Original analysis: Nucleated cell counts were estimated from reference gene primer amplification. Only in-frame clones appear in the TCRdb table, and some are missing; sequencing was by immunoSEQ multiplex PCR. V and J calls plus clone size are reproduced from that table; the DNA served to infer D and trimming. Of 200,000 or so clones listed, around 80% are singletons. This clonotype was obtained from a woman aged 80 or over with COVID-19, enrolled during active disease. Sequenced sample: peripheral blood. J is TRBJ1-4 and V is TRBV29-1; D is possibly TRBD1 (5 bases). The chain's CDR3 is CSVGGLGEKLFF. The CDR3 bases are TGCAGCGTGGGGGGATTGGGTGAAAAACTGTTTTTT.